Detailed here is one TCR beta chain. Its antigen is not identified. Germline V gives CDR1 SNHLY, CDR2 FYNNEI. J gave up 6 bases and V 10 bases, and 14 bases lay outside the gene matches. The CDR3 extends over 14 amino acids. This record belongs to a study of vaccination and CD4 T cells after COVID-19. The Oncomine TCR Beta short-read assay sequenced DNA from cultured CD4+ T cells. TCRdb re-called the PCR reads with MiXCR, one entry per CDR3 protein. The sample records over 6,500 distinct CDR3 sequences, under 80% being singletons. The treatment is: roughly 11-day PBMC culture with coronavirus spike peptide pools or control peptides (ViraFEST assay).

This chain joins TRBV2 and TRBJ2-7; 8 bases agree with TRBD1. The sequenced sample consisted of CD4+ T cells from blood, cultured in vitro. The sequence came from a human donor who had recovered from COVID-19. CDR3 protein: CAKGLGQGRSEQYF. The CDR3 DNA is TGTGCCAAGGGCCTAGGACAGGGAAGGAGCGAGCAGTACTTC. The whole variable domain, remainder taken from reference TRBV2 and TRBJ2-7, is EPEVTQTPSHQVTQMGQEVILRCVPISNHLYFYWYRQILGQKVEFLVSFYNNEISEKSEIFDDQFSVERPDGSNFTLKIRSTKLEDSAMYFCAKGLGQGRSEQYFGPGTRLTVT.